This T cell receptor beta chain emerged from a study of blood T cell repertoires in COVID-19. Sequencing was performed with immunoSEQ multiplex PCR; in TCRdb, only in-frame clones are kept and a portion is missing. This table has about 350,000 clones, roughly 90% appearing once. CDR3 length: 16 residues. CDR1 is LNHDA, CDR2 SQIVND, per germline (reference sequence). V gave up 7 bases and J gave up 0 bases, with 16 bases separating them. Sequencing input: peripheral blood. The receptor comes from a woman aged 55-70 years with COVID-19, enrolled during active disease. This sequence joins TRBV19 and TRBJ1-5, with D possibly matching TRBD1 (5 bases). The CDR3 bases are TGTGCCAGTAATTTCAGGGCCCTTGATAGCAATCAGCCCCAGCATTTT. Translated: CASNFRALDSNQPQHF.